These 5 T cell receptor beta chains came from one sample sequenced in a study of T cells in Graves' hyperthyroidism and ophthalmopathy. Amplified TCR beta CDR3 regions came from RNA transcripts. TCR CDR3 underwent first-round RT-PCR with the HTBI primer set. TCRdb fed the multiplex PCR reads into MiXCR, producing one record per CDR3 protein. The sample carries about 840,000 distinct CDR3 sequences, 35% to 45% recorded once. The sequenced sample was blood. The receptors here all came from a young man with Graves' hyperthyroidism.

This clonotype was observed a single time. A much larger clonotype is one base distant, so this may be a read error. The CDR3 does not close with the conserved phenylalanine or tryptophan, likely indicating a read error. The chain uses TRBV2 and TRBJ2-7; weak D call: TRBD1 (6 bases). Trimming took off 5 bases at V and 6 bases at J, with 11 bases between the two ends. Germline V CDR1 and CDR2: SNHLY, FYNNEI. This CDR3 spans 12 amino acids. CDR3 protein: CASSRDTLEQYL. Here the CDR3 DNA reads TGTGCCAGCAGTCGGGACACCCTCGAGCAGTACTTG.

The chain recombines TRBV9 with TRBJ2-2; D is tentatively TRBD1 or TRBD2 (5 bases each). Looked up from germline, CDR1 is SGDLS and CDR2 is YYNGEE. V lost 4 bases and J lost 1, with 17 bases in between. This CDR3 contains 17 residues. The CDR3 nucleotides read TGTGCCAGCAGCTTAGGGTGGCAGGGAGTGAACACCGGGGAGCTGTTTTTT. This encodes CASSLGWQGVNTGELFF.

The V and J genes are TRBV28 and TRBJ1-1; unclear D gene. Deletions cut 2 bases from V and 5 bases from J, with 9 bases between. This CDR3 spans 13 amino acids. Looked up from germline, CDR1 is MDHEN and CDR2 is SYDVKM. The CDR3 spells CASSLVDWTEAFF. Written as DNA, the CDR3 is TGTGCCAGCAGTTTAGTGGATTGGACTGAAGCTTTCTTT.

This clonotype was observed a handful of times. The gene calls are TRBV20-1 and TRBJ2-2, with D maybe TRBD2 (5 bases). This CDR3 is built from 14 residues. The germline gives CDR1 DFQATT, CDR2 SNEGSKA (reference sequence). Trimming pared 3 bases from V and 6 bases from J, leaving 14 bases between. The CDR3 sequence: CSARDFKQAGELFF. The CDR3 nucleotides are TGCAGTGCTAGGGACTTTAAACAAGCCGGGGAGCTGTTTTTT.

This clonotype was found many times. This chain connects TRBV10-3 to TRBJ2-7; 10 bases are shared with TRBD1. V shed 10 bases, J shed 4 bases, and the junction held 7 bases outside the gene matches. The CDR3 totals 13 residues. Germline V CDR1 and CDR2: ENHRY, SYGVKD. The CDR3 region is CATSGTGDYEQYF. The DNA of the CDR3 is TGTGCCACCTCCGGGACAGGGGATTACGAGCAGTACTTC.